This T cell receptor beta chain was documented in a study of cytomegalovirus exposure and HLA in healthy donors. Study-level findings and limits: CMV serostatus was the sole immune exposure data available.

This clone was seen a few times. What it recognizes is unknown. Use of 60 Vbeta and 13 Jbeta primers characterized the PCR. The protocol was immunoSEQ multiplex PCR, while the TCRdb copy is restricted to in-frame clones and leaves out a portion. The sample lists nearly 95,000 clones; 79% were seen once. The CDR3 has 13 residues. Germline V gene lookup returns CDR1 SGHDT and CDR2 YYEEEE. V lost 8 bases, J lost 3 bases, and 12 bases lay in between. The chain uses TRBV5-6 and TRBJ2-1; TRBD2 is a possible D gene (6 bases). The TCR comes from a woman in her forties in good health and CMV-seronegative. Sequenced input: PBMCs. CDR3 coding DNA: TGTGCCAGTAGGACTACCAACTACAATGAGCAGTTCTTC. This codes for CASRTTNYNEQFF. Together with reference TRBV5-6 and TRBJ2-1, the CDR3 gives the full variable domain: DAGVTQSPTHLIKTRGQQVTLRCSPKSGHDTVSWYQQALGQGPQFIFQYYEEEERQRGNFPDRFSGHQFPNYSSELNVNALLLGDSALYLCASRTTNYNEQFFGPGTRLTVL.